This entry lists 11 T cell receptor beta chains sequenced from one sample in a study of CD8+ T cells in alopecia areata. Reverse transcribed after extraction, RNA yielded cDNA as the sequencing template. Clones were read by immunoSEQ multiplex PCR, and TCRdb kept only the in-frame ones, dropping some. The sample lists roughly 130,000 clones, 50% to 60% occurring once. Sequenced material: CD4+ T cells sorted from blood, taken at week 0. These receptors all stem from a human donor with alopecia areata.

The gene calls are TRBV30 and TRBJ2-3; D gene unclear. Germline V gene data show CDR1 as GTSNPN and CDR2 as SVGIG (reference sequence). V lost 8 bases to trimming and J lost 3 bases, with 18 bases between them. The CDR3 loop spans 14 amino acids. CDR3 loop: CAQALRPLTDTQYF. The CDR3 nucleotides are TGTGCCCAAGCTCTAAGACCCCTAACAGATACGCAGTATTTT. Together with reference TRBV30 and TRBJ2-3, the CDR3 gives the full variable domain: SQTIHQWPATLVQPVGSPLSLECTVEGTSNPNLYWYRQAAGRGLQLLFYSVGIGQISSEVPQNLSASRPQDRQFILSSKKLLLSDSGFYLCAQALRPLTDTQYFGPGTRLTVL.

The V call is TRBV7-9, the J call TRBJ2-7, with 8 bases lining up with TRBD1. CDR3 length: 15 residues. Unmatched junction bases numbered 10, after V lost 2 bases and J lost 7 bases. Germline assignment: CDR1 SEHNR and CDR2 FQNEAQ (reference sequence). The CDR3 reads CASSLFGTGALEQYF. In DNA form, the CDR3 reads TGTGCCAGCAGCTTATTCGGGACAGGAGCTTTAGAGCAGTACTTC.

This rearrangement joins TRBV19 to TRBJ2-2; the D gene is possibly TRBD1 (5 bases). The V end lost 4 bases, the J end lost 8 bases, and 20 bases lay between the germline ends. CDR3 size: 16 residues. Looked up from germline, CDR1 is LNHDA and CDR2 is SQIVND (reference sequence). The CDR3 loop reads CASSRTGVGPIGELFF. In DNA form, the CDR3 reads TGTGCCAGTAGTAGAACAGGAGTCGGTCCTATAGGGGAGCTGTTTTTT.

Written as DNA, the CDR3 is TGTGCCAGCCTTCCTTTGGCGGGAGCCAAAAACATTCAGTACTTC. Translated: CASLPLAGAKNIQYF. The chain has TRBV11-2 and TRBJ2-4; D is perhaps TRBD2 (5 bases). Germline V CDR1 and CDR2: SGHAT, FQNNGV. Trimming left V 8 bases short and J 0 bases short, with 14 bases between. The CDR3 has 15 residues.

This rearrangement joins TRBV7-2 to TRBJ1-1; 7 bases agree with TRBD1. This CDR3 is 14 amino acids long. The J segment lost 4 bases and the V segment lost 5 bases, leaving 7 bases of the junction unmatched. CDR1 is SGHTA and CDR2 is FQGNSA in the germline V gene. CDR3 DNA: TGTGCCAGCAGCAAAACCCGGGACAGCACTGAAGCTTTCTTT. This encodes CASSKTRDSTEAFF.

The chain couples TRBV5-4 to TRBJ2-5; D is perhaps TRBD2 (5 bases). CDR1 is SGHNT, CDR2 YYREEE, per germline (reference sequence). The CDR3 runs 13 residues. Trimming shortened V by 4 bases and J by 0 bases, and 7 bases separated the two germline ends. CDR3 sequence reads: CASSPDYQETQYF. CDR3 nucleotides: TGTGCCAGCAGCCCGGACTACCAAGAGACCCAGTACTTC.

This clone was counted a few times. The genes are TRBV21-1 and TRBJ1-5; the D call of TRBD1 is as the table states it, not checked on the DNA. TRBV21-1 is classified as a pseudogene. This CDR3 region has 16 residues. The CDR3 DNA reads as TGTGCCAGCAGCAAAGAGACAGGGGAAGACAATCAGCCCCAGCATTTT. Translation gives CASSKETGEDNQPQHF.

The chain links TRBV30 to TRBJ2-5; D perhaps matches TRBD2 (5 bases). The CDR3 runs to 14 residues. V dropped 0 bases and J dropped 5 bases, with 13 bases sitting between them. CDR1 is GTSNPN, CDR2 SVGIG, per germline (reference sequence). CDR3 protein: CAWSVKGLRETQYF. Written as DNA, the CDR3 is TGTGCCTGGAGTGTTAAAGGACTGCGGGAGACCCAGTACTTC.

The V gene is TRBV2, the J gene TRBJ2-1, with TRBD2 identical over 8 bases. Germline V gene sequence: CDR1 SNHLY, CDR2 FYNNEI. The CDR3 loop spans 15 amino acids. Unmatched junction bases numbered 4, after V lost 6 bases and J lost 0 bases. The CDR3 loop is CASRSGTSSYNEQFF. CDR3 nucleotides: TGTGCCAGCAGGTCCGGGACTAGCTCCTACAATGAGCAGTTCTTC.

The V call is TRBV6-1, the J call TRBJ1-5; 7 bases align to TRBD1. With 3 bases clipped from V and 1 base from J, the junction kept 0 bases outside the gene matches. The CDR3 spans 14 residues. Germline CDR1 and CDR2: MNHNS and SASEGT. The CDR3 DNA sequence: TGTGCCAGCAGTGAGGACAGGAGCAATCAGCCCCAGCATTTT. Protein sequence: CASSEDRSNQPQHF.

The chain links TRBV7-2 to TRBJ2-6, with 8 nucleotides matching TRBD1. The germline V gene has CDR1 SGHTA and CDR2 FQGNSA. The CDR3 length is 16 residues. Trimming removed 6 bases from V and 3 bases from J; junction bases left unmatched: 7. The CDR3 DNA is TGTGCCAGCAGACTGCAGGGGGCGCGTGGGGCCAACGTCCTGACTTTC. Protein sequence: CASRLQGARGANVLTF.